The subject of this entry is one TCR beta chain. Its antigen is not known. CDR1 and CDR2 (germline): DFQATT, SNEGSKA (reference sequence). The V end lost 0 bases, the J end lost 2 bases, and 11 bases lay between the germline ends. The CDR3 covers 15 residues. The source of the sample is a study of response to subunit inactivated influenza vaccine. Study outcomes and limitations: After each seasonal influenza vaccination, few new T cells are recruited, the authors suggested.

A single record per CDR3 protein comes from TCRdb applying MiXCR to the RT-PCR reads. The sample holds approximately 520,000 distinct CDR3 sequences, 16% seen once. The sample was CD4+ T cells sorted from PBMCs, taken approximately 25 months after vaccination. The source is a man between 50 and 69 years old who received an inactivated influenza vaccine. The V call is TRBV20-1, the J call TRBJ2-1; the D is unclear. CDR3 region: CSARDSGRPYNEQFF. As DNA, the CDR3 is TGCAGTGCTAGAGATTCCGGACGGCCCTACAATGAGCAGTTCTTC.